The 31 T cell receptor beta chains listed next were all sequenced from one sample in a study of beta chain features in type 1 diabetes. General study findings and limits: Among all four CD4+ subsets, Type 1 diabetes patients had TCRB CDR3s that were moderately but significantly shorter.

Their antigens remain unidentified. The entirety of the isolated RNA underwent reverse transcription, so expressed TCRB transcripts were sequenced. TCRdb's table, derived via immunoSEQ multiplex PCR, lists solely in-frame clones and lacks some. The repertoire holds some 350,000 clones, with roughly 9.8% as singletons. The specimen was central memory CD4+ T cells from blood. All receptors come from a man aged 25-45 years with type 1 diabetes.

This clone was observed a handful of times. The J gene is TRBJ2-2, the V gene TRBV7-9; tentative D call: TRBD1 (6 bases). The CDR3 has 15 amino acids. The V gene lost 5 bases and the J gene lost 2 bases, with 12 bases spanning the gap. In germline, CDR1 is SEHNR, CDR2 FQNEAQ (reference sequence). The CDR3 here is CASSKGDTNTGELFF. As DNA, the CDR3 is TGTGCCAGCAGCAAAGGGGACACTAACACCGGGGAGCTGTTTTTT.

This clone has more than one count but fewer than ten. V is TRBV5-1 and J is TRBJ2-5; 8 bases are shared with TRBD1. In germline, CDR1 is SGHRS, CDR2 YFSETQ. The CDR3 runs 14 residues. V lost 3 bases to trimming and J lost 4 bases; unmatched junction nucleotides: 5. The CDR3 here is CASSSQGARETQYF. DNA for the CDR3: TGCGCCAGCAGCTCCCAGGGGGCCAGAGAGACCCAGTACTTC. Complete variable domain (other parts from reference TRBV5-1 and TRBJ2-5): KAGVTQTPRYLIKTRGQQVTLSCSPISGHRSVSWYQQTPGQGLQFLFEYFSETQRNKGNFPGRFSGRQFSNSRSEMNVSTLELGDSALYLCASSSQGARETQYFGPGTRLLVL.

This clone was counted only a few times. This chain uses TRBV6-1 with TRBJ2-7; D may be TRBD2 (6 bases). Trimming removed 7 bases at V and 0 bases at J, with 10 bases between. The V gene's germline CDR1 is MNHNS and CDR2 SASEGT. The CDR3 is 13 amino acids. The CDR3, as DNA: TGTGCCAGCAAGGGACTCCTCTCCTACGAGCAGTACTTC. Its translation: CASKGLLSYEQYF.

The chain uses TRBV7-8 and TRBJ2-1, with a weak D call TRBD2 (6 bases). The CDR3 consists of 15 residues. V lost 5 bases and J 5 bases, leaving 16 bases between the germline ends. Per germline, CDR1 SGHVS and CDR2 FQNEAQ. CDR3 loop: CASSPRGTGNNEQFF. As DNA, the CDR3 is TGTGCCAGCAGCCCCCGGGGGACTGGTAACAATGAGCAGTTCTTC.

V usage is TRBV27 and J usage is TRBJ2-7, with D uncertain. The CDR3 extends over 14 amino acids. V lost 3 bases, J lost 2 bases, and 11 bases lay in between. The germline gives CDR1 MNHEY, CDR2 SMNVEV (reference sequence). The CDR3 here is CASSFGHPTYEQYF. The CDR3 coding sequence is TGTGCCAGCAGTTTCGGGCACCCTACCTACGAGCAGTACTTC.

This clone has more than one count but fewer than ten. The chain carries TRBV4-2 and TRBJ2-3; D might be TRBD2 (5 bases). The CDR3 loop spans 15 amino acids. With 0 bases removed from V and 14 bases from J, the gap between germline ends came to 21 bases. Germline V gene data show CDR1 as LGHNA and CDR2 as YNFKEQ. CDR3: CASSQDGIGLAGRYF. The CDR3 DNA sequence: TGTGCCAGCAGCCAAGACGGAATAGGGCTAGCCGGAAGGTATTTT.

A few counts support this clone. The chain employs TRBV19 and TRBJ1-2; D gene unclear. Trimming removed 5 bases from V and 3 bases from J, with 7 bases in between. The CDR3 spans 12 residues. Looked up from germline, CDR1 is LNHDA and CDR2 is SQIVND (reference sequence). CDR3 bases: TGTGCCAGTAGTTCGTGGGACTATGGCTACACCTTC. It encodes CASSSWDYGYTF.

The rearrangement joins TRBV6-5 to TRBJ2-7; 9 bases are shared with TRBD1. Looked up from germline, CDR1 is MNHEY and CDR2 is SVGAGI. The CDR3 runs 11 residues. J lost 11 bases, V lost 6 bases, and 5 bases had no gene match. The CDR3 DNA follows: TGTGCCAGCAGCCGCCGGGACAGGGAGTACTTC. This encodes CASSRRDREYF.

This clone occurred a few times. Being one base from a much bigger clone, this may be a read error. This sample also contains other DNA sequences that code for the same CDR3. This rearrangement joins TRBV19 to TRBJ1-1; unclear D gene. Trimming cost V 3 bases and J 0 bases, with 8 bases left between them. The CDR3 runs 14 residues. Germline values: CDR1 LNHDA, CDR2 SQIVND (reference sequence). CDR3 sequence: CASSIGQMNTEAFF. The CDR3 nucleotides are TGTGCCAGTAGTATTGGGCAGATGAACACTGAAGCTTTCTTT.

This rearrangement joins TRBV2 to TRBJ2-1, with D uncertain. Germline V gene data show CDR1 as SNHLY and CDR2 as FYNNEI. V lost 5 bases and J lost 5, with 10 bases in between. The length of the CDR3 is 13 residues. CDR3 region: CASSFDWNNEQFF. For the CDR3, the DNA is TGTGCCAGCAGTTTCGACTGGAACAATGAGCAGTTCTTC. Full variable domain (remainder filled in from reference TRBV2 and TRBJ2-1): EPEVTQTPSHQVTQMGQEVILRCVPISNHLYFYWYRQILGQKVEFLVSFYNNEISEKSEIFDDQFSVERPDGSNFTLKIRSTKLEDSAMYFCASSFDWNNEQFFGPGTRLTVL.

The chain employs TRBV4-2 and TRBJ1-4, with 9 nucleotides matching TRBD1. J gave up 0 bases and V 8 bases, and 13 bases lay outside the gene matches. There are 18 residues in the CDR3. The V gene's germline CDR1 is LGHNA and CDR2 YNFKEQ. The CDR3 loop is CASEETGGLLATNEKLFF. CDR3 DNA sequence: TGTGCCAGCGAGGAAACAGGGGGCCTTCTTGCAACTAATGAAAAACTGTTTTTT.

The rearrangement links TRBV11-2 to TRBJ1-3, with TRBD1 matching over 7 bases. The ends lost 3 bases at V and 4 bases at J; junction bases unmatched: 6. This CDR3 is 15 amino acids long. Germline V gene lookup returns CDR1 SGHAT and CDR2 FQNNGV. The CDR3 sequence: CASSLRQGEGNTIYF. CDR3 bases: TGTGCCAGCAGCTTGCGGCAGGGGGAAGGAAACACCATATATTTT.

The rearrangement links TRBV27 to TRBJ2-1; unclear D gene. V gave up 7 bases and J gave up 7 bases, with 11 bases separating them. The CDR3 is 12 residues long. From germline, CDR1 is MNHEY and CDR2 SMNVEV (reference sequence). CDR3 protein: CASTSGWNEQFF. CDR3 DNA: TGTGCCAGCACCTCCGGATGGAATGAGCAGTTCTTC.

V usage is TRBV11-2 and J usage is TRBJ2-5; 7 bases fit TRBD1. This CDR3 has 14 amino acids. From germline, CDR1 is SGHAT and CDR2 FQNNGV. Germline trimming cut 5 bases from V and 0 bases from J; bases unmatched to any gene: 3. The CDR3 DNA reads TGTGCCAGCAGCGACAGGGTGTACCAAGAGACCCAGTACTTC. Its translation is CASSDRVYQETQYF.

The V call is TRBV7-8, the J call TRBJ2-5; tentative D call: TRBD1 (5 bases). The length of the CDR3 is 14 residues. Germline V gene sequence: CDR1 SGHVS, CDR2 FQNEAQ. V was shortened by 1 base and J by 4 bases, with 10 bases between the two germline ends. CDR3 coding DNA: TGTGCCAGCAGCTTAGAGTTGGGGCGAGAGACCCAGTACTTC. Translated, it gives CASSLELGRETQYF.

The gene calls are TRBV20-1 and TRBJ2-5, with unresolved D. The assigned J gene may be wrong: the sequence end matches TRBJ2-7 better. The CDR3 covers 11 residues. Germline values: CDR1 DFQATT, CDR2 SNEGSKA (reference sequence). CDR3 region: CSASSAYEQYF. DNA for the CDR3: TGCAGTGCGTCGTCGGCCTACGAGCAGTACTTC.

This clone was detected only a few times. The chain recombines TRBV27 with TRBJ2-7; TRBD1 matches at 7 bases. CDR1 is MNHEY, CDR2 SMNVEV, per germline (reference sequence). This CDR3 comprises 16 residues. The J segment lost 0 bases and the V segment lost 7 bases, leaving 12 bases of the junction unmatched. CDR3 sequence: CASTSQGRLSSYEQYF. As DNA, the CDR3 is TGTGCCAGCACCTCACAGGGGCGCCTGAGCTCCTACGAGCAGTACTTC.

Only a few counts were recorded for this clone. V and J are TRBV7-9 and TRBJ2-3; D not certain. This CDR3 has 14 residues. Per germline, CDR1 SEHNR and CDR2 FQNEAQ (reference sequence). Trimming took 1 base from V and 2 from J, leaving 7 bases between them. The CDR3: CASSLDRYTDTQYF. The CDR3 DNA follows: TGTGCCAGCAGCTTAGACAGATACACAGATACGCAGTATTTT.

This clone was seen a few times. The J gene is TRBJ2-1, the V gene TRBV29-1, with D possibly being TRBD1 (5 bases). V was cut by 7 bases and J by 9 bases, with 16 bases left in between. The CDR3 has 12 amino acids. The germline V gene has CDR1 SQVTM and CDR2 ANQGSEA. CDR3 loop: CSGLLGEVEQFF. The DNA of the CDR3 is TGCAGCGGGCTCCTAGGGGAAGTTGAGCAGTTCTTC.

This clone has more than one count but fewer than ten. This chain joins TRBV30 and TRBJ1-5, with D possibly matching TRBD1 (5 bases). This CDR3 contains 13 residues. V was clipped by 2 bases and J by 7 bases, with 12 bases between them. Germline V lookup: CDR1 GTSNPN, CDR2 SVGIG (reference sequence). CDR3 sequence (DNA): TGTGCCTGGAGTCGAGGGGCGGACCAGCCCCAGCATTTT. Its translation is CAWSRGADQPQHF.

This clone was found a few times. The CDR3 loop reads CASSLRPGLDGGEKLFF. In nucleotides, the CDR3 is TGTGCCAGCAGCTTGAGGCCAGGGCTTGATGGGGGTGAAAAACTGTTTTTT. The chain combines TRBV5-6 with TRBJ1-4; tentative D call: TRBD1 (5 bases). V lost 1 base, J lost 7 bases, and 20 bases lay in between. The CDR3 extends over 17 amino acids. Germline CDR1 reads SGHDT; CDR2 reads YYEEEE.

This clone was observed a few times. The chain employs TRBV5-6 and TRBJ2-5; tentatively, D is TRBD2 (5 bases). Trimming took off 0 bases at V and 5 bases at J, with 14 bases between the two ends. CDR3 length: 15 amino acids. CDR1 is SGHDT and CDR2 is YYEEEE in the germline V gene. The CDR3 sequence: CASSLVASRGETQYF. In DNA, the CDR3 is TGTGCCAGCAGCTTGGTGGCAAGTCGCGGGGAGACCCAGTACTTC.

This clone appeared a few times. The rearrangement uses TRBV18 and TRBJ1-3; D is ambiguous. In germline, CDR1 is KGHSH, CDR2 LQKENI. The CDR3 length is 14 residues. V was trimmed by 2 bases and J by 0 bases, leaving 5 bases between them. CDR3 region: CASSPITSGNTIYF. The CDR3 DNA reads TGTGCCAGCTCACCAATAACCTCTGGAAACACCATATATTTT. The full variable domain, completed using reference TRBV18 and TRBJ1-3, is NAGVMQNPRHLVRRRGQEARLRCSPMKGHSHVYWYRQLPEEGLKFMVYLQKENIIDESGMPKERFSAEFPKEGPSILRIQQVVRGDSAAYFCASSPITSGNTIYFGEGSWLTVV.

In nucleotides, the CDR3 is TGTGCCAGTAGTAGGGGGGTATCAATCCAGTACGAGCAGTACTTC. As protein: CASSRGVSIQYEQYF. This sequence joins TRBV19 and TRBJ2-7; D is perhaps TRBD2 (6 bases). Per the germline V gene, CDR1 is LNHDA and CDR2 is SQIVND (reference sequence). With 4 bases removed from V and 4 bases from J, the gap between germline ends came to 17 bases. This CDR3 is 15 amino acids long.

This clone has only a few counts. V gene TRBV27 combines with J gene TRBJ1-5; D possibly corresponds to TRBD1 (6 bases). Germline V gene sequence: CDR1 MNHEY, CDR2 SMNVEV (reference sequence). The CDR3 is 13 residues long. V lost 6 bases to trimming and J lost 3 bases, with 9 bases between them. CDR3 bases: TGTGCCAGCAGGCCAGGGGCCAATCAGCCCCAGCATTTT. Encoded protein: CASRPGANQPQHF.

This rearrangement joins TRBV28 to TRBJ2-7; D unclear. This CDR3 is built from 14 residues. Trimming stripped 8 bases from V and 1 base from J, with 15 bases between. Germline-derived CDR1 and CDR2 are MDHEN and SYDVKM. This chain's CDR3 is CASVVTSRSYEQYF. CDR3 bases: TGTGCCAGCGTAGTGACAAGCCGGTCCTACGAGCAGTACTTC. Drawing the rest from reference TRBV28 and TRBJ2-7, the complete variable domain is DVKVTQSSRYLVKRTGEKVFLECVQDMDHENMFWYRQDPGLGLRLIYFSYDVKMKEKGDIPEGYSVSREKKERFSLILESASTNQTSMYLCASVVTSRSYEQYFGPGTRLTVT.

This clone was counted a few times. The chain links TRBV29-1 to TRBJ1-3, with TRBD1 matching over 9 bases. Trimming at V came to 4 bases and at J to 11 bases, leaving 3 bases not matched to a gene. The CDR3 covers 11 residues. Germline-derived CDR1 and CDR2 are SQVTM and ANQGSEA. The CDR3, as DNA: TGCAGCGTTGCACAGGGGGCATCCATATATTTT. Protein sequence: CSVAQGASIYF.

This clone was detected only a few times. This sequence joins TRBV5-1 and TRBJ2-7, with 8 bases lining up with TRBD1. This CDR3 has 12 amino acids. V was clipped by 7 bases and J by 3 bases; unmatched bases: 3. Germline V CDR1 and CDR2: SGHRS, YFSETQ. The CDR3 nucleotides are TGCGCCAGCGGGGACAGGAGCTACGAGCAGTACTTC. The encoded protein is CASGDRSYEQYF.

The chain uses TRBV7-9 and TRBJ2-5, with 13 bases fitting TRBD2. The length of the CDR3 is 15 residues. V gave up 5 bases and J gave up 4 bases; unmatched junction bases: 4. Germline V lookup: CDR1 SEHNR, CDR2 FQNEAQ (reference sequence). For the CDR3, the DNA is TGTGCCAGCAGCCCCGGACTAGCGGGAGCAGAGACCCAGTACTTC. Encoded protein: CASSPGLAGAETQYF.

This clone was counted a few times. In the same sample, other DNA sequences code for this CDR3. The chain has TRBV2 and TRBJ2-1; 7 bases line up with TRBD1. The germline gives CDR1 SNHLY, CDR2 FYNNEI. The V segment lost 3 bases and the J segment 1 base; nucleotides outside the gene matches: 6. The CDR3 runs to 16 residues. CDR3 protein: CASSERAGGSYNEQFF. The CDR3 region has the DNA TGTGCCAGCAGTGAGCGGGCAGGGGGTTCCTACAATGAGCAGTTCTTC.

The CDR3 DNA sequence: TGTGCCAGCATCATTCAGGGTAACACTGAAGCTTTCTTT. Translation: CASIIQGNTEAFF. The J gene is TRBJ1-1, the V gene TRBV11-2, with D maybe TRBD1 (5 bases). The CDR3 is 13 residues long. Per the germline V gene, CDR1 is SGHAT and CDR2 is FQNNGV. Between the trimmed V and J ends, which lost 7 bases and 2 bases, there was a span of 11 bases.